This is a list of T cell receptor beta chains from one sample in a study of T cells in localized non-small cell lung cancer. Sequenced by immunoSEQ multiplex PCR; TCRdb stores in-frame clones only, minus some. The data hold approximately 67,000 clones, with about four fifths observed a single time. The sequencing used peripheral blood, collected before any cancer treatment. The receptors were gathered from a female donor at least 60 years old with stage I lung adenocarcinoma. Each CDR3 is given with its conserved first and last residue. The D gene is left open where the match is weak. Where a row states a size, it is once, few, many or the class of an expanded clone; other rows omit it.

cdr3_aa: CASTSRTGTGVTEAFF; cdr3_nt: TGTGCCAGTACTTCAAGAACCGGGACAGGGGTCACTGAAGCTTTCTTT; v_call: TRBV19; j_call: TRBJ1-1; clone_size: .; d_call: TRBD1
cdr3_aa: CASGQVNTEAFF; cdr3_nt: TGTGCCAGCGGGCAGGTAAACACTGAAGCTTTCTTT; v_call: TRBV7-3; j_call: TRBJ1-1; clone_size: .; d_call: .
cdr3_aa: CASSWNGQGVDEQFF; cdr3_nt: TGTGCCAGCAGCTGGAACGGACAGGGGGTGGATGAGCAGTTCTTC; v_call: TRBV5-8; j_call: TRBJ2-1; clone_size: .; d_call: TRBD1
cdr3_aa: CASSAGQGHTEAFF; cdr3_nt: TGTGCCAGCAGCGCGGGACAGGGGCACACTGAAGCTTTCTTT; v_call: TRBV7-3; j_call: TRBJ1-1; clone_size: .; d_call: TRBD1
cdr3_aa: CASSVGRNTDTQYF; cdr3_nt: TGTGCCAGCAGCGTAGGCAGGAACACAGATACGCAGTATTTT; v_call: TRBV9; j_call: TRBJ2-3; clone_size: .; d_call: .
cdr3_aa: CASSPRTVNYGYTF; cdr3_nt: TGTGCCAGCAGTCCCCGGACCGTAAACTATGGCTACACCTTC; v_call: TRBV28; j_call: TRBJ1-2; clone_size: .; d_call: .
cdr3_aa: CASSVRGADTQYF; cdr3_nt: TGTGCCAGCAGCGTACGGGGGGCAGATACGCAGTATTTT; v_call: TRBV9; j_call: TRBJ2-3; clone_size: .; d_call: TRBD2
cdr3_aa: CATSRRRTENYGYTF; cdr3_nt: TGTGCCACCAGCAGACGCCGGACAGAAAACTATGGCTACACCTTC; v_call: TRBV15; j_call: TRBJ1-2; clone_size: .; d_call: .
cdr3_aa: CASSPRTIYNEQFF; cdr3_nt: TGTGCCAGCTCACCAAGGACTATTTACAATGAGCAGTTCTTC; v_call: TRBV18; j_call: TRBJ2-1; clone_size: .; d_call: .
cdr3_aa: CASKGTDYSNQPQHF; cdr3_nt: TGTGCCAGCAAGGGAACTGATTATAGCAATCAGCCCCAGCATTTT; v_call: TRBV2; j_call: TRBJ1-5; clone_size: .; d_call: .
cdr3_aa: CASSLALAGGQDTQYF; cdr3_nt: TGTGCCAGCAGCTTAGCATTAGCGGGGGGGCAAGATACGCAGTATTTT; v_call: TRBV7-2; j_call: TRBJ2-3; clone_size: .; d_call: TRBD2
cdr3_aa: CASSPGGQNTYEQYF; cdr3_nt: TGCGCCAGCAGCCCAGGGGGACAGAACACCTACGAGCAGTACTTC; v_call: TRBV5-1; j_call: TRBJ2-7; clone_size: .; d_call: TRBD1
cdr3_aa: CASSLTRSNEQFF; cdr3_nt: TGTGCCAGCAGCTTGACTAGGAGCAATGAGCAGTTCTTC; v_call: TRBV11-2; j_call: TRBJ2-1; clone_size: few; d_call: .
cdr3_aa: CASSVQQGLNYGYTF; cdr3_nt: TGTGCCAGCAGCGTGCAACAGGGATTAAACTATGGCTACACCTTC; v_call: TRBV5-4; j_call: TRBJ1-2; clone_size: .; d_call: .
cdr3_aa: CASSLAWGAGLSYEQYF; cdr3_nt: TGTGCCAGCAGCTTGGCTTGGGGGGCAGGGCTATCCTACGAGCAGTACTTC; v_call: TRBV5-4; j_call: TRBJ2-7; clone_size: .; d_call: .
cdr3_aa: CASSEDGTKLSRETQYF; cdr3_nt: TGTGCCAGCAGTGAAGATGGCACGAAACTCAGTAGGGAGACCCAGTACTTC; v_call: TRBV25-1; j_call: TRBJ2-5; clone_size: .; d_call: .
cdr3_aa: CASSEEGTSPNEQFF; cdr3_nt: TGTGCCAGCAGTGAAGAGGGGACTAGCCCTAATGAGCAGTTCTTC; v_call: TRBV6-4; j_call: TRBJ2-1; clone_size: few; d_call: TRBD2
cdr3_aa: CASSRGTSTEQFF; cdr3_nt: TGCGCCAGCAGCCGAGGGACTAGTACTGAGCAGTTCTTC; v_call: TRBV4-1; j_call: TRBJ2-1; clone_size: .; d_call: TRBD2
cdr3_aa: CASSTTGGGEQYF; cdr3_nt: TGTGCCAGTAGTACGACAGGGGGCGGGGAGCAGTACTTC; v_call: TRBV19; j_call: TRBJ2-7; clone_size: .; d_call: TRBD1
cdr3_aa: CASRIAGTYNEQFF; cdr3_nt: TGTGCCAGCAGGATAGCGGGAACCTACAATGAGCAGTTCTTC; v_call: TRBV2; j_call: TRBJ2-1; clone_size: .; d_call: TRBD2
cdr3_aa: CASSLWLTGVGGPDTQYF; cdr3_nt: TGTGCCAGCAGCTTGTGGCTTACTGGGGTCGGGGGACCAGATACGCAGTATTTT; v_call: TRBV5-4; j_call: TRBJ2-3; clone_size: .; d_call: .
cdr3_aa: CASSLRSGTANYGYTF; cdr3_nt: TGTGCCAGCAGCTTGAGGTCCGGGACGGCTAACTATGGCTACACCTTC; v_call: TRBV11-2; j_call: TRBJ1-2; clone_size: .; d_call: .
cdr3_aa: CASSQGALAKNIQYF; cdr3_nt: TGTGCCAGCAGCCAAGGAGCGTTAGCCAAAAACATTCAGTACTTC; v_call: TRBV4-2; j_call: TRBJ2-4; clone_size: .; d_call: .
cdr3_aa: CASSLGGTHTNYGYTF; cdr3_nt: TGTGCCAGTAGTCTCGGAGGAACACATACTAACTATGGCTACACCTTC; v_call: TRBV19; j_call: TRBJ1-2; clone_size: .; d_call: .
cdr3_aa: CASSLDQLAREQFF; cdr3_nt: TGTGCCAGCAGCTTAGACCAACTAGCCCGGGAGCAGTTCTTC; v_call: TRBV11-3; j_call: TRBJ2-1; clone_size: once; d_call: .
cdr3_aa: CASRGGSSYNSPLHF; cdr3_nt: TGTGCCAGCAGGGGGGGGTCGTCCTATAATTCACCCCTCCACTTT; v_call: TRBV6-6; j_call: TRBJ1-6; clone_size: .; d_call: .
cdr3_aa: CAWRWSHNEQFF; cdr3_nt: TGTGCCTGGAGATGGTCTCACAATGAGCAGTTCTTC; v_call: TRBV30; j_call: TRBJ2-1; clone_size: .; d_call: .
cdr3_aa: CASSSSFWDEQFF; cdr3_nt: TGCGCCAGCAGCTCGTCCTTCTGGGATGAGCAGTTCTTC; v_call: TRBV5-1; j_call: TRBJ2-1; clone_size: .; d_call: .
cdr3_aa: CASSPPDRGLRKLFF; cdr3_nt: TGTGCCAGCAGTCCACCTGACAGGGGTTTGAGGAAACTGTTTTTT; v_call: TRBV7-8; j_call: TRBJ1-4; clone_size: .; d_call: TRBD1
cdr3_aa: CASSELNTEAFF; cdr3_nt: TGTGCCAGCAGCGAGCTTAACACTGAAGCTTTCTTT; v_call: TRBV7-9; j_call: TRBJ1-1; clone_size: .; d_call: .
cdr3_aa: CASSAGTGQVYNEQFF; cdr3_nt: TGTGCCAGCAGCGCTGGGACTGGCCAAGTTTACAATGAGCAGTTCTTC; v_call: TRBV9; j_call: TRBJ2-1; clone_size: .; d_call: .
cdr3_aa: CASSFTGGTEAFF; cdr3_nt: TGTGCCAGCAGCTTTACGGGGGGCACTGAAGCTTTCTTT; v_call: TRBV11-2; j_call: TRBJ1-1; clone_size: .; d_call: .
cdr3_aa: CASSVSYNEQFF; cdr3_nt: TGTGCCAGCAGCGTATCCTACAATGAGCAGTTCTTC; v_call: TRBV9; j_call: TRBJ2-1; clone_size: .; d_call: .
cdr3_aa: CASSVGVSSYNSPLHF; cdr3_nt: TGTGCCAGCAGCGTAGGGGTGAGCTCCTATAATTCACCCCTCCACTTT; v_call: TRBV9; j_call: TRBJ1-6; clone_size: .; d_call: .
cdr3_aa: CASSRISRDEQYF; cdr3_nt: TGTGCCAGCTCACGAATTAGCAGAGACGAGCAGTACTTC; v_call: TRBV18; j_call: TRBJ2-7; clone_size: once; d_call: .
cdr3_aa: CASQATTGALEAFF; cdr3_nt: TGTGCCAGCCAAGCTACCACAGGGGCTCTTGAAGCTTTCTTT; v_call: TRBV7-9; j_call: TRBJ1-1; clone_size: few; d_call: TRBD1
cdr3_aa: CASSPSAAGNTIYF; cdr3_nt: TGTGCCAGCAGCCCCTCGGCAGCTGGAAACACCATATATTTT; v_call: TRBV6-5; j_call: TRBJ1-3; clone_size: .; d_call: .
cdr3_aa: CASSQGQTYGYTF; cdr3_nt: TGTGCCAGCAGCCAGGGACAGACTTATGGCTACACCTTC; v_call: TRBV5-6; j_call: TRBJ1-2; clone_size: .; d_call: TRBD1
cdr3_aa: CASSTGGSGFYEQYF; cdr3_nt: TGTGCCAGCAGTACAGGGGGATCAGGATTCTACGAGCAGTACTTC; v_call: TRBV6-1; j_call: TRBJ2-7; clone_size: few; d_call: TRBD1
cdr3_aa: CASSESRISSEQYF; cdr3_nt: TGCGCCAGCAGTGAGTCTCGTATTAGCTCCGAGCAGTACTTC; v_call: TRBV10-2; j_call: TRBJ2-7; clone_size: .; d_call: .
cdr3_aa: CASSSRGGRSTDTQYF; cdr3_nt: TGTGCCAGTAGCAGTCGGGGGGGGCGAAGCACAGATACGCAGTATTTT; v_call: TRBV19; j_call: TRBJ2-3; clone_size: once; d_call: TRBD2
cdr3_aa: CASSASGGAWNEQFF; cdr3_nt: TGTGCCAGTAGTGCTAGCGGGGGGGCCTGGAATGAGCAGTTCTTC; v_call: TRBV19; j_call: TRBJ2-1; clone_size: .; d_call: TRBD2
cdr3_aa: CATRRGPAKETQYF; cdr3_nt: TGTGCCACGCGGCGGGGGCCTGCCAAGGAGACCCAGTACTTC; v_call: TRBV27; j_call: TRBJ2-5; clone_size: .; d_call: .